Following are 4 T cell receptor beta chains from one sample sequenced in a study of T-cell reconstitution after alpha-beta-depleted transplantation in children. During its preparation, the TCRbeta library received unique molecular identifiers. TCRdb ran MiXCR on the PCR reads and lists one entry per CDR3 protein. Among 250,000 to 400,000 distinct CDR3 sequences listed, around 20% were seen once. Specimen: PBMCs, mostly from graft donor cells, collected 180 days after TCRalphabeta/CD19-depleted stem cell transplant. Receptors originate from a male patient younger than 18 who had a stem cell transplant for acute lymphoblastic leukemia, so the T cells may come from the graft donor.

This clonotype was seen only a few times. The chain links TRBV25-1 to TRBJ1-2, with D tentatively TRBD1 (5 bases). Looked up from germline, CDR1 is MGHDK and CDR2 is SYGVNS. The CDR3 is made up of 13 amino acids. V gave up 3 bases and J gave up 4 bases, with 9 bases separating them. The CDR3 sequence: CASSENRIYGYTF. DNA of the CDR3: TGTGCCAGCAGTGAGAACAGGATCTATGGCTACACCTTC.

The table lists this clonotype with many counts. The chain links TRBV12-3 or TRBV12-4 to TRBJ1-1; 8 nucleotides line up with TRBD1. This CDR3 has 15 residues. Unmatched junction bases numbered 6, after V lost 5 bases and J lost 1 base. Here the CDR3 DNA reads TGTGCCAGCAGTCCCCCCAGGGGGCGGAACACTGAAGCTTTCTTT. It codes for CASSPPRGRNTEAFF.

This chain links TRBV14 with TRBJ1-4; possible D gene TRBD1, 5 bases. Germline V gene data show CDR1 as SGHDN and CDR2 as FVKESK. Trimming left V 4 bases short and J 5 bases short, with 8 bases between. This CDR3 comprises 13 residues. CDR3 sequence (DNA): TGTGCCAGCAGCCTTCCAGGGAATGAAAAACTGTTTTTT. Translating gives CASSLPGNEKLFF.

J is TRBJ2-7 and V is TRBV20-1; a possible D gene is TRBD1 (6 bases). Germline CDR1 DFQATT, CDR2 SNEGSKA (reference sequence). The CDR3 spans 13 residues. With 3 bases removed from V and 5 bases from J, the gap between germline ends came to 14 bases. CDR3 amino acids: CSASAQGRNEQYF. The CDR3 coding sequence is TGCAGTGCTAGCGCGCAGGGGAGAAACGAGCAGTACTTC.